This passage covers 21 T cell receptor beta chains from one sample sequenced in a study of CXCR3-negative and CXCR3-positive naive CD8 T cells (dated by TCRdb to between 2019 and 2020). Overall study results and their limits: Compared with CXCR3-negative naive cells, CXCR3-positive naive cells had TRB CDR3s with higher hydrophobicity (lower Kidera factor 4), lower energy, and higher strength and volume indices.

Instrument used: NextSeq 550. The Human TCR Profiling Kit (MiLaboratory) was used to prepare UMI-labeled 5' RACE TRB cDNA libraries. TCRdb reprocessed the reads, reporting each CDR3 protein sequence once and no DNA. The sample table includes approximately 100,000 distinct CDR3 sequences. Around 0.36% of the sample comes from the top ten. Antigens for these TCRs are unknown. The material sequenced was naive CXCR3+ CD8+ T cells from blood. The cell subset or site label, as the study defines it: CD45RO-CCR7+CD27+CD95- naive CD8+ T cells expressing CXCR3 (TNR3+). Receptors originate from a human donor in good health. Some clones in this sample may be carry-over from other donors' samples.

The CDR3 is CASSLSKGGAGANVLTF. The chain employs TRBV7-9 and TRBJ2-6; TCRdb indicates TRBD1, and absent DNA this call remains unverified. The germline V gene has CDR1 SEHNR and CDR2 FQNEAQ (reference sequence). The CDR3 consists of 17 residues.

The rearrangement joins TRBV28 to TRBJ2-3; TCRdb selects TRBD1, and the lack of DNA leaves this call unchecked. This CDR3 is built from 16 residues. The germline V gene encodes CDR1 MDHEN and CDR2 SYDVKM. The CDR3 spells CASSLPPTGVGDTQYF.

The rearrangement uses TRBV28 and TRBJ2-7. The CDR3 loop spans 17 amino acids. The germline gives CDR1 MDHEN, CDR2 SYDVKM. The CDR3: CASSFTTGRTSSYEQYF.

This rearrangement joins TRBV4-1 to TRBJ2-1; TCRdb designates TRBD2, a call that cannot be tested without DNA. This CDR3 is built from 16 residues. The germline gives CDR1 MGHRA, CDR2 YSYEKL. The CDR3 spells CASSQHRTNTYNEQFF.

The chain employs TRBV12-3 or TRBV12-4 and TRBJ2-7. CDR3 length: 12 residues. The CDR3 spells CARSPGSYEQYF.

The chain employs TRBV29-1 and TRBJ2-2; as DNA is missing, the TRBD1 call by TCRdb cannot be tested. There are 13 residues in the CDR3. Germline loops: CDR1 SQVTM, CDR2 ANQGSEA. The CDR3 sequence: CSADAGGTGELFF.

The chain recombines TRBV5-1 with TRBJ1-1; TCRdb gives TRBD1 as the D gene, but with no DNA this cannot be confirmed. This CDR3 region has 14 residues. Looked up from germline, CDR1 is SGHRS and CDR2 is YFSETQ. This CDR3 is CASRTDRQNTEAFF.

CDR3 residues: CSVSAGSGANVLTF. V and J are TRBV29-1 and TRBJ2-6; TCRdb's assignment of TRBD1 cannot be checked, as there is no DNA. The CDR3 extends over 14 amino acids. CDR1 and CDR2 (germline): SQVTM, ANQGSEA.

The rearrangement joins TRBV7-8 to TRBJ2-7; TCRdb gives TRBD1 as the D gene, but with no DNA this cannot be confirmed. CDR1 is SGHVS and CDR2 is FQNEAQ in the germline V gene. CDR3 size: 12 residues. This CDR3 is CASSLTGHEQYF.

The chain employs TRBV10-1 and TRBJ2-1; TCRdb returns TRBD2, unconfirmable since there is no DNA. This CDR3 spans 18 amino acids. Germline values: CDR1 WNHNN, CDR2 SYGVQD (reference sequence). CDR3 residues: CASSEPRLAGGPYNEQFF.

The chain combines TRBV15 with TRBJ2-1; TCRdb's assignment of TRBD2 cannot be checked, as there is no DNA. Germline lookup yields CDR1 LNHNV and CDR2 YYDKDF (reference sequence). CDR3 size: 14 residues. The CDR3: CATSRSLQDNEPFF.

V usage is TRBV4-3 and J usage is TRBJ2-5; TCRdb outputs TRBD2, but without DNA this stays unchecked. Per germline, CDR1 LGHNA and CDR2 YSLEER. The CDR3 consists of 19 residues. CDR3: CASSQDVGLAGPEKETQYF.

The chain carries TRBV5-1 and TRBJ2-2; TCRdb outputs TRBD2, but without DNA this stays unchecked. The CDR3 length is 16 residues. Germline CDR1 reads SGHRS; CDR2 reads YFSETQ. The CDR3 here is CASSFGLAGNTGELFF.

The chain couples TRBV29-1 to TRBJ2-2; the D gene TCRdb calls, TRBD1, cannot be checked with no DNA. The germline V gene encodes CDR1 SQVTM and CDR2 ANQGSEA. This CDR3 comprises 13 residues. The chain's CDR3 is CSVPDRNTGELFF.

The chain recombines TRBV9 with TRBJ1-1. Germline CDR1 is SGDLS and CDR2 is YYNGEE. CDR3 length: 15 amino acids. CDR3 sequence: CASSVSTGRNTEAFF.

The chain couples TRBV6-6 to TRBJ2-3. CDR3 size: 16 residues. The germline V gene encodes CDR1 MNHNY and CDR2 SVGAGI (reference sequence). CDR3 residues: CASSYPKGRNTDTQYF.

The chain carries TRBV6-2 or TRBV6-3 and TRBJ2-7; TCRdb's D call, TRBD2, is unchecked because there is no DNA. Per germline, CDR1 MNHEY and CDR2 SVGEGT. CDR3 length equals 15 residues. CDR3 in amino acids: CASSYEDSGSNEQYF.

The gene calls are TRBV7-9 and TRBJ1-2. The CDR3 extends over 17 amino acids. Germline CDR1 is SEHNR and CDR2 is FQNEAQ (reference sequence). Here the CDR3 reads CASSLASDSGANYGYTF.

The chain recombines TRBV7-9 with TRBJ2-2; checking the TCRdb D call of TRBD2 is not possible without DNA. The germline gives CDR1 SEHNR, CDR2 FQNEAQ (reference sequence). There are 16 residues in the CDR3. CDR3 region: CASSSRLAGATGELFF.

The rearrangement links TRBV28 to TRBJ2-7; checking the TCRdb D call of TRBD2 is not possible without DNA. CDR3 length: 15 residues. Germline CDR1 reads MDHEN; CDR2 reads SYDVKM. The CDR3 loop reads CASSPLAGGPYEQYF.

The chain joins TRBV4-3 to TRBJ2-5; the D call of TRBD2 rests on TCRdb alone, since no DNA is present to check it. The germline gives CDR1 LGHNA, CDR2 YSLEER. CDR3 length equals 14 residues. The CDR3 is CASSQDRGRETQYF.